This passage covers 20 T cell receptor beta chains from one sample sequenced in a study of beta chain features in type 1 diabetes. Their antigens are not known. Expressed TCRB transcripts were sequenced because the isolated RNA had all been reverse transcribed beforehand. Sequencing was performed with immunoSEQ multiplex PCR; in TCRdb, only in-frame clones are kept and a portion is missing. This table holds some 160,000 clones, 6.5% to 10% found once. Study-wide points: People with Type 1 diabetes carried modestly yet significantly shorter TCRB CDR3s in all four CD4+ subsets.

The specimen was central memory CD4+ T cells from blood. These receptors were taken from a woman aged 18-30 years with type 1 diabetes.

A single count supports this clone. This chain joins TRBV6-5 and TRBJ1-2; D might be TRBD1 (6 bases). Germline CDR1 is MNHEY and CDR2 is SVGAGI. CDR3 size: 14 residues. Trimming cost V 6 bases and J 4 bases, with 15 bases left between them. The chain's CDR3 is CASSRLGAGYGYTF. CDR3 bases: TGTGCCAGCAGCAGGTTGGGGGCAGGCTATGGCTACACCTTC.

The chain is built from TRBV6-1 and TRBJ2-6; D is perhaps TRBD1 (5 bases). The length of the CDR3 is 14 residues. Germline values: CDR1 MNHNS, CDR2 SASEGT. Trimming cost V 6 bases and J 2 bases, with 8 bases left between them. CDR3 loop: CASRQGAGANVLTF. The CDR3, as DNA: TGTGCCAGCAGGCAGGGCGCTGGGGCCAACGTCCTGACTTTC.

In this sample, this clone turned up a few times. The chain joins TRBV10-3 to TRBJ2-1; 9 nucleotides match TRBD2. Germline assignment: CDR1 ENHRY and CDR2 SYGVKD. The CDR3 spans 17 residues. Germline trimming cut 4 bases from V and 0 bases from J; bases unmatched to any gene: 7. CDR3 in amino acids: CAISGRREGRSYNEQFF. CDR3 DNA sequence: TGTGCCATCAGTGGGCGGCGGGAGGGCCGCTCCTACAATGAGCAGTTCTTC.

This clone was picked up a small number of times. The V and J genes are TRBV6-6 and TRBJ1-5; TRBD1 aligns across 7 bases. Germline assignment: CDR1 MNHNY and CDR2 SVGAGI (reference sequence). V shed 2 bases, J shed 1 base, and the junction held 5 bases outside the gene matches. The CDR3 is 16 residues long. The CDR3 DNA reads as TGTGCCAGCAGTTACGGGAAGGGGGCGAGCAATCAGCCCCAGCATTTT. This sequence encodes CASSYGKGASNQPQHF.

The chain combines TRBV18 with TRBJ1-2; TRBD1 aligns across 8 bases. This CDR3 spans 13 amino acids. Germline CDR1 and CDR2: KGHSH and LQKENI. After removal of 6 bases from V and 3 bases from J, the junction contained 3 bases not matched to a gene. The CDR3 coding sequence is TGTGCCAGCTCGGGACAGGCGTACTATGGCTACACCTTC. Translating it yields CASSGQAYYGYTF.

This clone was counted between two and nine times. The chain uses TRBV5-1 and TRBJ2-1; D perhaps matches TRBD1 (5 bases). Per germline, CDR1 SGHRS and CDR2 YFSETQ. The CDR3 runs to 15 residues. Trimming stripped 0 bases from V and 1 base from J, with 8 bases between. The CDR3 loop is CASSLGGVSYNEQFF. As DNA, the CDR3 is TGCGCCAGCAGCTTGGGGGGCGTTTCCTACAATGAGCAGTTCTTC.

The sample holds a few counts of this clone. The chain recombines TRBV29-1 with TRBJ2-3; the D gene is possibly TRBD1 (6 bases). Germline lookup yields CDR1 SQVTM and CDR2 ANQGSEA. The CDR3 consists of 12 residues. Written as DNA, the CDR3 is TGCAGTATTACAGGGTTGGGAGATACGCAGTATTTT. It translates to CSITGLGDTQYF.

A few counts support this clone. The chain employs TRBV7-2 and TRBJ2-5; perhaps TRBD2 as D (6 bases). The CDR3 is 12 amino acids. V dropped 10 bases and J dropped 5 bases, with 14 bases sitting between them. Per the germline V gene, CDR1 is SGHTA and CDR2 is FQGNSA. The CDR3 sequence is CATSERTETQYF. CDR3 DNA: TGTGCCACTAGCGAAAGGACGGAGACCCAGTACTTC.

CDR3 DNA sequence: TGTGCCAGCAGTAGAGGCCGGAACACAGATACGCAGTATTTT. Protein product: CASSRGRNTDTQYF. This chain connects TRBV27 to TRBJ2-3, with no clear D. The CDR3 has 14 residues. Deletions cut 5 bases from V and 2 bases from J, with 11 bases between. Germline V gene sequence: CDR1 MNHEY, CDR2 SMNVEV (reference sequence).

This clone occurred a few times. The V gene is TRBV2, the J gene TRBJ1-2; no clear D. The CDR3 loop spans 12 amino acids. Germline V CDR1 and CDR2: SNHLY, FYNNEI. V was trimmed by 3 bases and J by 7 bases, leaving 9 bases between them. Here the CDR3 DNA reads TGTGCCAGCAGTGATATATATTCTGGCTACACCTTC. Amino acids: CASSDIYSGYTF.

The chain joins TRBV29-1 to TRBJ1-2; D not certain. V shed 6 bases and J shed 7 bases, with 18 bases lying between them. CDR3 size: 13 residues. Germline V gene data show CDR1 as SQVTM and CDR2 as ANQGSEA. This chain's CDR3 is CSVSEGGRAGYTF. In DNA, the CDR3 is TGCAGCGTGAGCGAGGGAGGGAGAGCTGGCTACACCTTC.

This clone was seen a handful of times. The chain joins TRBV30 to TRBJ2-7, with D perhaps matching TRBD1 (6 bases). V was trimmed by 2 bases and J by 4 bases, leaving 9 bases between them. Germline V gene lookup returns CDR1 GTSNPN and CDR2 SVGIG (reference sequence). CDR3 length: 12 amino acids. CDR3 coding DNA: TGTGCCTGGAGTCCACAGGGTTACGAGCAGTACTTC. This sequence encodes CAWSPQGYEQYF.

This clone has just a few counts. J is TRBJ1-1 and V is TRBV27; D gene ambiguous. The CDR3 totals 13 residues. V was pared by 0 bases and J by 1 base, with 3 bases between. Germline CDR1 and CDR2: MNHEY and SMNVEV (reference sequence). The CDR3 protein is CASSLSRNTEAFF. The CDR3 DNA follows: TGTGCCAGCAGTTTATCCAGGAACACTGAAGCTTTCTTT.

The rearrangement uses TRBV7-2 and TRBJ1-2; D is perhaps TRBD1 (6 bases). V lost 4 bases and J 4 bases, leaving 10 bases between the germline ends. Germline V lookup: CDR1 SGHTA, CDR2 FQGNSA. The CDR3 runs to 13 residues. The CDR3, as DNA: TGTGCCAGCAGCTCGACAGGCCCCTATGGCTACACCTTC. Encoded protein: CASSSTGPYGYTF.

This clone turned up a few times. V gene TRBV7-9 combines with J gene TRBJ2-5, with a tentative D call TRBD2 (6 bases). The assigned J gene may be wrong: the sequence end matches TRBJ2-7 better. Germline loops: CDR1 SEHNR, CDR2 FQNEAQ (reference sequence). The CDR3 is 14 amino acids. In nucleotides, the CDR3 is TGTGCCAGCAGCCCCCAGACTAGTGTCTACGAGCAGTACTTC. Amino acids: CASSPQTSVYEQYF.

The chain joins TRBV4-1 to TRBJ2-6; a weak D match, TRBD2 (5 bases). Germline CDR1 is MGHRA and CDR2 is YSYEKL. CDR3 length equals 18 residues. With 1 base removed from V and 0 bases from J, the gap between germline ends came to 13 bases. The chain's CDR3 is CASSQVPGGVSGANVLTF. CDR3 bases: TGCGCCAGCAGCCAAGTACCAGGAGGAGTCTCTGGGGCCAACGTCCTGACTTTC.

The V and J genes are TRBV20-1 and TRBJ2-5, with D hard to call. The germline CDR1 and CDR2 sequences are DFQATT and SNEGSKA (reference sequence). CDR3 length equals 11 residues. V lost 0 bases, J lost 9 bases, and 8 bases lay in between. The CDR3 protein is CSARDHPAQYF. The CDR3 DNA sequence: TGCAGTGCTAGAGATCACCCGGCCCAGTACTTC.

This clone was counted only a few times. The gene calls are TRBV29-1 and TRBJ1-2, with D perhaps matching TRBD1 (5 bases). CDR1 is SQVTM, CDR2 ANQGSEA, per germline. This CDR3 comprises 18 residues. V lost 1 base to trimming and J lost 8 bases, with 29 bases between them. The CDR3 DNA is TGCAGCGTTGAAGGGGGCCTCTGGGATGGCAGCCCCCGGGGGGGCTACACCTTC. As protein: CSVEGGLWDGSPRGGYTF.

This clone turned up a few times. The rearrangement joins TRBV10-3 to TRBJ1-1; 10 bases line up with TRBD1. This CDR3 is built from 15 residues. CDR1 ENHRY and CDR2 SYGVKD come from the germline V gene. J lost 3 bases, V lost 6 bases, and 7 bases had no gene match. CDR3 sequence (DNA): TGTGCCATCAGAGATAAGGGACAGGGGTACACTGAAGCTTTCTTT. Translated: CAIRDKGQGYTEAFF.

This clone came up a few times. The chain is built from TRBV25-1 and TRBJ2-7; 7 bases match TRBD1. V lost 8 bases to trimming and J lost 3 bases; unmatched junction nucleotides: 4. Germline CDR1 MGHDK, CDR2 SYGVNS. The CDR3 contains 12 residues. For the CDR3, the DNA is TGTGCCAGCCGGGACAGATTCTACGAGCAGTACTTC. Translating gives CASRDRFYEQYF.